This record covers a single T cell receptor beta chain. The sample originates from a study of control samples from healthy donors and cancer patients. CDR1 and CDR2 from the germline V gene are SQVTM and ANQGSEA. Trimming took off 6 bases at V and 2 bases at J, with 17 bases between the two ends. The CDR3 length is 14 residues. Data came from immunoSEQ multiplex PCR; TCRdb stores just in-frame clones and leaves some out. Of approximately 150,000 clones in the sample, less than 95% were seen once. The specimen sequenced was blood. This TCR was sampled from a man in his late teens or twenties in good health. The rearrangement uses TRBV29-1 and TRBJ2-7, with a tentative D call TRBD1 (6 bases). In nucleotides, the CDR3 is TGCAGCGTGTACCGGGACAATTTACCCTACGAGCAGTACTTC. Encoded protein: CSVYRDNLPYEQYF.